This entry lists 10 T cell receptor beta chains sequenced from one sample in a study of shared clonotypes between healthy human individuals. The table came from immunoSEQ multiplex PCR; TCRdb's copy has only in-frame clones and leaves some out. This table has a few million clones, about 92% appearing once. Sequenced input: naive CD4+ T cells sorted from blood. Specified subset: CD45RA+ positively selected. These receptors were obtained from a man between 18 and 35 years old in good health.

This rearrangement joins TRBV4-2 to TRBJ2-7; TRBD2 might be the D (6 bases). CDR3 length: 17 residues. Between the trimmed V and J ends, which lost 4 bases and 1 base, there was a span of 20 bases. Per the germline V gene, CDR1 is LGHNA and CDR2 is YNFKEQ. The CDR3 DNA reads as TGTGCCAGCAGCCCAAACGGAGGGACTCTAATATCCTACGAGCAGTACTTC. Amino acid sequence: CASSPNGGTLISYEQYF.

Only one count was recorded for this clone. For the CDR3, the DNA is TGTGCCAGCAGTTTCGGGGGCGCGGAGAACACTGAAGCTTTCTTT. This sequence encodes CASSFGGAENTEAFF. The rearrangement links TRBV28 to TRBJ1-1; a possible D gene is TRBD1 (6 bases). CDR1 is MDHEN and CDR2 is SYDVKM in the germline V gene. Trimming shortened V by 3 bases and J by 1 base, and 12 bases separated the two germline ends. The CDR3 extends over 15 amino acids.

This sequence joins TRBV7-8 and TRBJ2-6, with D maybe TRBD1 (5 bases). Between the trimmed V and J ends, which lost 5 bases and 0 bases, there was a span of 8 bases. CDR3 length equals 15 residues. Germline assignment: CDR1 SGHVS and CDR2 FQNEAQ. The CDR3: CASSRTPSGANVLTF. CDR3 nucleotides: TGTGCCAGCAGCAGGACACCCTCTGGGGCCAACGTCCTGACTTTC.

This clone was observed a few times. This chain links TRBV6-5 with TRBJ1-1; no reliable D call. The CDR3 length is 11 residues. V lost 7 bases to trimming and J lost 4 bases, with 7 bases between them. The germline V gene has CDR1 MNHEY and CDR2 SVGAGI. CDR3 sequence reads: CASMRGTEAFF. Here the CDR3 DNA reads TGTGCCAGCATGAGAGGCACTGAAGCTTTCTTT.

The CDR3 DNA is TGTGCCAGCAGCTTAGTAAGGGGCGGAAATGAAAAACTGTTTTTT. It is translated as CASSLVRGGNEKLFF. The V and J genes are TRBV7-9 and TRBJ1-4, with D tentatively TRBD1 (5 bases). Deletions cut 1 base from V and 5 bases from J, with 11 bases between. The CDR3 extends over 15 amino acids. Germline V gene lookup returns CDR1 SEHNR and CDR2 FQNEAQ (reference sequence).

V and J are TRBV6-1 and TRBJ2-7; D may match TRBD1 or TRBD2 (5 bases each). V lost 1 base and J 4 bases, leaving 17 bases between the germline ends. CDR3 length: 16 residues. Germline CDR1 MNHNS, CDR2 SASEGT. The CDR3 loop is CASSEVPRAGNYEQYF. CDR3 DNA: TGTGCCAGCAGTGAAGTACCCAGGGCCGGGAATTACGAGCAGTACTTC.

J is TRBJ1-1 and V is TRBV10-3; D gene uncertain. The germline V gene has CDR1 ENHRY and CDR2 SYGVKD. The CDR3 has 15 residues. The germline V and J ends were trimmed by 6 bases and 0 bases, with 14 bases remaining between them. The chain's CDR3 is CAIRKTDGLNTEAFF. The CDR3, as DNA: TGTGCCATCAGAAAAACAGACGGCCTGAACACTGAAGCTTTCTTT.

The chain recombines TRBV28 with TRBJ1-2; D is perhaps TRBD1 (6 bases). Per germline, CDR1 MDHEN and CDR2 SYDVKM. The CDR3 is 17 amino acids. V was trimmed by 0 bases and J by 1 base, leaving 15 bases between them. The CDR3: CASSLWAGQPSNYGYTF. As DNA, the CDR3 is TGTGCCAGCAGTTTATGGGCCGGACAGCCCAGTAACTATGGCTACACCTTC.

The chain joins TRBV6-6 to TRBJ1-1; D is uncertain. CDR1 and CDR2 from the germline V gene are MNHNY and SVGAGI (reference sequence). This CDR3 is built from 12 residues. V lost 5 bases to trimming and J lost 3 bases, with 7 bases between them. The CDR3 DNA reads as TGTGCCAGCAGTCTCGATTACACTGAAGCTTTCTTT. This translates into CASSLDYTEAFF.

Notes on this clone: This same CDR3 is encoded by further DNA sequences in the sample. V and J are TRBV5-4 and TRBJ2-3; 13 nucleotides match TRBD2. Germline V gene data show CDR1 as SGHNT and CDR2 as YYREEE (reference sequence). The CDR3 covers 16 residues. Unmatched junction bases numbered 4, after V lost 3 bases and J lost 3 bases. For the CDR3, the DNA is TGTGCCAGCAGCTCCGGACTAGCGGGGGTGACAGATACGCAGTATTTT. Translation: CASSSGLAGVTDTQYF. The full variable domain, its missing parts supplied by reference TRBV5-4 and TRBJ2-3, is ETGVTQSPTHLIKTRGQQVTLRCSSQSGHNTVSWYQQALGQGPQFIFQYYREEENGRGNFPPRFSGLQFPNYSSELNVNALELDDSALYLCASSSGLAGVTDTQYFGPGTRLTVL.